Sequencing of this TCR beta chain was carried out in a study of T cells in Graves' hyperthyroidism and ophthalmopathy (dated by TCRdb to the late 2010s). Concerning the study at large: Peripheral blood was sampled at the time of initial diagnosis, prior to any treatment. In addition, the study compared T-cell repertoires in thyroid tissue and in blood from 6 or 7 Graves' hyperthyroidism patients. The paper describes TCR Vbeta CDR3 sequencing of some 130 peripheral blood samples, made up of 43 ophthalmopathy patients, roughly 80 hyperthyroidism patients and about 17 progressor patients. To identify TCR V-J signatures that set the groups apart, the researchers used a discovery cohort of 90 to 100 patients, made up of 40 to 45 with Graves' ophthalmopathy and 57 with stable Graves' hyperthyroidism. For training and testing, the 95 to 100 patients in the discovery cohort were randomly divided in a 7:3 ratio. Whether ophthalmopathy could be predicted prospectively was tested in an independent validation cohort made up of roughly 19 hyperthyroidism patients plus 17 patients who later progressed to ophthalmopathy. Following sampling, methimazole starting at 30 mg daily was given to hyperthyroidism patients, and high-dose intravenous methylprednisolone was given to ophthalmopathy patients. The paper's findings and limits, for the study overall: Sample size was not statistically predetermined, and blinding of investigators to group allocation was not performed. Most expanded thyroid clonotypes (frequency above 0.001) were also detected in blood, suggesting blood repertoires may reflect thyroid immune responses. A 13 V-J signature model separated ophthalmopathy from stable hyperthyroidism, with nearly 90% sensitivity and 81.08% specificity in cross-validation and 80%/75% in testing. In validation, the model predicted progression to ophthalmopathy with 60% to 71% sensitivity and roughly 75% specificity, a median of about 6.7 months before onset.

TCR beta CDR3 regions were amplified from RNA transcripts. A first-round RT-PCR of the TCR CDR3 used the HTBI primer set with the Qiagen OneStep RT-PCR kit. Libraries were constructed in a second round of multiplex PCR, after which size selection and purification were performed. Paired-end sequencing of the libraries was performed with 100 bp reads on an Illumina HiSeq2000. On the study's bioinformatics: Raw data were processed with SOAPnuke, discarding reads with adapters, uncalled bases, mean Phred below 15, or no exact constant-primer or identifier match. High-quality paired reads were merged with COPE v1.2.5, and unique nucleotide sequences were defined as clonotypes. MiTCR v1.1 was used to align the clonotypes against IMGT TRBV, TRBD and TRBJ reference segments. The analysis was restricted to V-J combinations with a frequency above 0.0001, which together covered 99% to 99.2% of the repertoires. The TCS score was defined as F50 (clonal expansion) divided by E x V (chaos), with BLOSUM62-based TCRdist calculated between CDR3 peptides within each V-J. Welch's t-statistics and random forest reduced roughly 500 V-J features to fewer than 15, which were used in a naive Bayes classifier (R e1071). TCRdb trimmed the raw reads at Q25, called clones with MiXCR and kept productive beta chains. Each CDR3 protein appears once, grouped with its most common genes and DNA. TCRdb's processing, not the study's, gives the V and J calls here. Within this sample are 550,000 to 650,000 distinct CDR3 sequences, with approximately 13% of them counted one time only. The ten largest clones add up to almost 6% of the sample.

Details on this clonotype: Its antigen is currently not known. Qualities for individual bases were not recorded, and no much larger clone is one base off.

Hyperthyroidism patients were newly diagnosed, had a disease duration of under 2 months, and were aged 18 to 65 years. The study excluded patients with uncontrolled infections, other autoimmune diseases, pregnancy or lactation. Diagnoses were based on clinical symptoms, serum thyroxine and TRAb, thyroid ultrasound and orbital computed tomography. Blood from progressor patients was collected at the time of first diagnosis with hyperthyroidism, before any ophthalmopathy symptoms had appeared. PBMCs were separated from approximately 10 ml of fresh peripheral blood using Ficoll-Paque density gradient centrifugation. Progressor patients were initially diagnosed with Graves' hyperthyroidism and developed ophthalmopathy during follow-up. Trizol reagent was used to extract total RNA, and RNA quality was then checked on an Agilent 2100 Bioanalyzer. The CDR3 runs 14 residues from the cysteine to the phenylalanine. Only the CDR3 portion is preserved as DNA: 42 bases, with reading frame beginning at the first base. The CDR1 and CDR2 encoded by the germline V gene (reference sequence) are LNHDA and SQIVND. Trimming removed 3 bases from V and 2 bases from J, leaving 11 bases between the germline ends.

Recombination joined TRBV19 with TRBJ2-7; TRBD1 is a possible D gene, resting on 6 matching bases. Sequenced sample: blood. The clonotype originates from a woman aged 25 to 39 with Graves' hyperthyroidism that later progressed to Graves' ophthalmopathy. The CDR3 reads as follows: CASSIGQPAYEQYF. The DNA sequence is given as TGTGCCAGTAGTATTGGACAGCCAGCCTACGAGCAGTACTTC.